Given below is one T cell receptor beta chain in context. The CDR3 runs 13 residues. Germline-derived CDR1 and CDR2 are MDHEN and SYDVKM. V shed 8 bases and J shed 10 bases, with 20 bases lying between them. This sample is part of a study of siplizumab effects on memory and regulatory T cells. Each sample contributed 85,000 to 100,000 TCR templates to the assay. Sequencing was performed with immunoSEQ multiplex PCR; in TCRdb, only in-frame clones are kept and a portion is missing. The data show about 100,000 clones, with 92% seen just once and 12% held by the top ten. This clonotype was sampled from a human donor in good health. The rearrangement links TRBV28 to TRBJ1-1; D possibly corresponds to TRBD1 (5 bases). The material sequenced was non-Treg CD4+ T cells sorted from blood. CDR3 region: CASLQVPGRRAFF. In DNA, the CDR3 is TGTGCCAGCCTCCAAGTCCCGGGGCGGCGAGCTTTCTTT.